These 22 T cell receptor beta chains originate from one sample sequenced in a study of CD8 T cells in ankylosing spondylitis. Their specific antigens are unknown. TCRdb redid the calling of the 5' RACE reads with MiXCR, one entry per CDR3 protein. Among 300,000 to 400,000 distinct CDR3 sequences listed, 20% to 25% were seen once. Findings of the study overall: Several highly homologous variants made up a TCR beta motif, and this motif appeared characteristic of ankylosing spondylitis blood.

The sequenced sample was blood, either unsorted or a sorted T cell fraction (not recorded which). Receptors originate from a male donor with ankylosing spondylitis.

This clonotype was seen a handful of times. This rearrangement joins TRBV5-1 to TRBJ1-1; TRBD1 is a possible D gene (5 bases). There are 12 residues in the CDR3. Germline V gives CDR1 SGHRS, CDR2 YFSETQ. The ends were cut back, 5 bases at V and 7 bases at J, with 12 bases in the middle. The CDR3 here is CASRPGLGEAFF. CDR3 coding DNA: TGCGCCAGCAGGCCGGGGCTCGGTGAAGCTTTCTTT.

V and J are TRBV7-9 and TRBJ2-3, with no clear D. V lost 3 bases and J lost 2, with 9 bases in between. Germline loops: CDR1 SEHNR, CDR2 FQNEAQ (reference sequence). This CDR3 has 14 amino acids. The CDR3 spells CASSLRKNTDTQYF. The DNA for the CDR3 is TGTGCCAGCAGCTTGCGTAAGAACACAGATACGCAGTATTTT.

The chain has TRBV3-1 and TRBJ2-1; unclear D gene. The CDR3 runs to 13 residues. V lost 3 bases and J 11 bases, leaving 14 bases between the germline ends. CDR1 is LGHDT and CDR2 is YNNKEL in the germline V gene (reference sequence). The CDR3 spells CASSQSRLPKQFF. DNA for the CDR3: TGTGCCAGCAGCCAGTCTCGTCTACCCAAGCAGTTCTTC.

This chain joins TRBV5-1 and TRBJ1-2, with 10 bases fitting TRBD1. The J segment lost 8 bases and the V segment lost 4 bases, leaving 11 bases of the junction unmatched. Germline V gene lookup returns CDR1 SGHRS and CDR2 YFSETQ. This CDR3 has 15 amino acids. Here the CDR3 DNA reads TGCGCCAGCAGCAACACCGGGACAGGGGATTGGGGCTACACCTTC. It yields the protein CASSNTGTGDWGYTF.

This chain links TRBV20-1 with TRBJ2-3, with D unresolved. Germline assignment: CDR1 DFQATT and CDR2 SNEGSKA (reference sequence). The ends were cut back, 3 bases at V and 0 bases at J, with 7 bases in the middle. The CDR3 has 13 amino acids. CDR3 bases: TGCAGTGCTAGTCAGGATAGCACAGATACGCAGTATTTT. It yields the protein CSASQDSTDTQYF.

The V and J genes are TRBV3-1 and TRBJ2-5; D is perhaps TRBD1 (6 bases). Germline CDR1 is LGHDT and CDR2 is YNNKEL (reference sequence). Trimming took off 1 base at V and 4 bases at J, with 13 bases between the two ends. The CDR3 sequence is 15 residues long. CDR3 amino acids: CASSQVSLGGETQYF. The CDR3 DNA is TGTGCCAGCAGCCAAGTCAGTCTAGGGGGAGAGACCCAGTACTTC.

This clonotype was counted only a few times. The DNA for the CDR3 is TGTGCCAGCAGCATGATAGCGGGACCCTACGAGCAGTACTTC. This codes for CASSMIAGPYEQYF. V usage is TRBV3-1 and J usage is TRBJ2-7, with 8 bases that match TRBD2. The V gene end was trimmed by 5 bases and the J gene end by 2 bases; junction bases not matched to a gene: 5. The CDR3 is 14 amino acids. Germline values: CDR1 LGHDT, CDR2 YNNKEL (reference sequence).

The genes are TRBV14 and TRBJ2-5, with 9 bases lining up with TRBD2. The CDR3 length is 16 residues. V was clipped by 1 base and J by 5 bases; unmatched bases: 8. Germline V CDR1 and CDR2: SGHDN, FVKESK. This CDR3 reads CASSQVGGRALETQYF. In DNA, the CDR3 is TGTGCCAGCAGCCAAGTTGGCGGGAGGGCCTTGGAGACCCAGTACTTC. Based on the CDR3 plus reference TRBV14 and TRBJ2-5, the full variable domain is EAGVTQFPSHSVIEKGQTVTLRCDPISGHDNLYWYRRVMGKEIKFLLHFVKESKQDESGMPNNRFLAERTGGTYSTLKVQPAELEDSGVYFCASSQVGGRALETQYFGPGTRLLVL.

This clonotype occurred a few times. The J gene is TRBJ2-3, the V gene TRBV7-3; TRBD2 might be the D (6 bases). V was shortened by 2 bases and J by 5 bases, with 11 bases between the two germline ends. The CDR3 runs 14 residues. Germline CDR1 SGHTA, CDR2 FQGTGA. DNA of the CDR3: TGTGCCAGCAGCTTAGCGGGGCCTGTAGATACGCAGTATTTT. Encoded protein: CASSLAGPVDTQYF.

V is TRBV29-1 and J is TRBJ1-1; possible D gene TRBD1, 5 bases. The CDR3 length is 15 residues. CDR1 is SQVTM and CDR2 is ANQGSEA in the germline V gene. Trimming left V 6 bases short and J 5 bases short, with 22 bases between. The CDR3 nucleotides read TGCAGCGTGTCCACTTTGTGGGAGGGGAGTACTGAAGCTTTCTTT. Residues: CSVSTLWEGSTEAFF. The variable domain in full, completed from reference TRBV29-1 and TRBJ1-1, reads SAVISQKPSRDICQRGTSLTIQCQVDSQVTMMFWYRQQPGQSLTLIATANQGSEATYESGFVIDKFPISRPNLTFSTLTVSNMSPEDSSIYLCSVSTLWEGSTEAFFGQGTRLTVV.

In this sample, this clonotype turned up a few times. The chain joins TRBV7-2 to TRBJ2-3, with 7 bases lining up with TRBD2. Germline V gene lookup returns CDR1 SGHTA and CDR2 FQGNSA. The CDR3 is made up of 14 amino acids. Germline trimming cut 5 bases from V and 5 bases from J; bases unmatched to any gene: 7. In DNA, the CDR3 is TGTGCCAGCAGCGGGGAGGGCCGTGGAGATACGCAGTATTTT. Protein product: CASSGEGRGDTQYF.

This clonotype was seen a handful of times. J is TRBJ2-3 and V is TRBV7-3; D gene uncertain. The CDR3 loop spans 17 amino acids. Trimming cost V 2 bases and J 0 bases, with 15 bases left between them. Germline V gene data show CDR1 as SGHTA and CDR2 as FQGTGA. CDR3 DNA sequence: TGTGCCAGCAGCTTAGGTTTTCTTGGAAGTAGCACAGATACGCAGTATTTT. It yields the protein CASSLGFLGSSTDTQYF.

This clonotype has only a few counts. V and J are TRBV5-1 and TRBJ2-5, with 7 bases aligning to TRBD1. Losses at the gene ends were 5 bases for V and 5 bases for J; bases not matched to a gene: 3. This CDR3 is built from 12 residues. Germline CDR1 SGHRS, CDR2 YFSETQ. Here the CDR3 reads CASRRGGETQYF. Here the CDR3 DNA reads TGCGCCAGCAGGAGAGGGGGCGAGACCCAGTACTTC.

The V call is TRBV6-5, the J call TRBJ1-6; 10 bases are shared with TRBD1. J lost 8 bases, V lost 1 base, and 5 bases had no gene match. The germline CDR1 and CDR2 sequences are MNHEY and SVGAGI. This CDR3 comprises 16 residues. CDR3 residues: CASSYFWDRGDSPLHF. The CDR3 DNA sequence: TGTGCCAGCAGTTACTTCTGGGACAGGGGAGATTCACCCCTCCACTTT.

Only a few counts were recorded for this clonotype. The chain employs TRBV9 and TRBJ2-2; D tentatively fits TRBD1 or TRBD2 (5 bases each). This CDR3 has 14 residues. CDR1 SGDLS and CDR2 YYNGEE come from the germline V gene. Trimming took off 3 bases at V and 3 bases at J, with 9 bases between the two ends. The CDR3 loop is CASSARGDTGELFF. The DNA for the CDR3 is TGTGCCAGCAGCGCCCGAGGGGACACCGGGGAGCTGTTTTTT.

The V and J genes are TRBV2 and TRBJ2-5, with D unresolved. V shed 3 bases and J shed 2 bases, with 10 bases lying between them. The CDR3 has 14 amino acids. In germline, CDR1 is SNHLY, CDR2 FYNNEI. The chain's CDR3 is CASSDGRLQETQYF. In nucleotides, the CDR3 is TGTGCCAGCAGTGATGGCAGATTACAAGAGACCCAGTACTTC.

A note on this clonotype: Lacking the conserved final phenylalanine or tryptophan, this CDR3 likely reflects a read error. This sequence joins TRBV12-3 or TRBV12-4 and TRBJ1-5; no reliable D call. The CDR3 totals 14 residues. Deletions cut 4 bases from V and 4 bases from J, with 11 bases between. In DNA form, the CDR3 reads TGTGCCAGCAGTTCCCGGGCCTCGAATCAGCCCCAGCATTGT. Protein: CASSSRASNQPQHC.

CDR3 bases: TGTGCCATCAGCCAAACAGGGGACGGAGCCAACGTCCTGACTTTC. Translated: CAISQTGDGANVLTF. The rearrangement joins TRBV10-3 to TRBJ2-6; 7 bases line up with TRBD1. The CDR3 spans 15 residues. Germline V lookup: CDR1 ENHRY, CDR2 SYGVKD. V gave up 6 bases and J gave up 7 bases; unmatched junction bases: 9.

This clonotype showed up just a few times. The junction and the germline gene differ at one end; a read error may be behind it. The chain couples TRBV7-7 to TRBJ2-1, with 10 bases fitting TRBD1. The CDR3 runs 13 residues. Per germline, CDR1 SSHAT and CDR2 FNYEAQ (reference sequence). The CDR3 loop reads CASSRDRGNEQFF. DNA for the CDR3: TGTGCTAGCAGCCGGGACAGGGGCAATGAGCAGTTCTTC.

In this sample, this clonotype turned up many times. J is TRBJ2-7 and V is TRBV10-3; the match to TRBD1 covers 7 bases. The trim removed 3 bases at V and 7 bases at J, leaving 9 bases unmatched. The CDR3 loop spans 14 amino acids. Germline loops: CDR1 ENHRY, CDR2 SYGVKD. The CDR3 DNA follows: TGTGCCATCAGTGAACAGGACAGGCCGGGGGAGCAGTACTTC. Amino acid sequence: CAISEQDRPGEQYF.

This chain connects TRBV29-1 to TRBJ1-6; no clear D gene. Germline CDR1 SQVTM, CDR2 ANQGSEA. The CDR3 is 13 amino acids. Between the trimmed V and J ends, which lost 6 bases and 4 bases, there was a span of 10 bases. CDR3 sequence: CSVLQSYNSPLHF. DNA for the CDR3: TGCAGCGTCCTACAGAGTTATAATTCACCCCTCCACTTT.

The chain links TRBV5-1 to TRBJ2-6; 7 bases match TRBD2. The CDR3 has 17 residues. Losses at the gene ends were 5 bases for V and 0 bases for J; bases not matched to a gene: 8. CDR1 SGHRS and CDR2 YFSETQ come from the germline V gene. The CDR3 nucleotides are TGCGCCAGCAGGTGGGCTAGCGGTAGCTCTGGGGCCAACGTCCTGACTTTC. This translates into CASRWASGSSGANVLTF.